Given below is one T cell receptor (beta chain) in context. The record originates from a study of blood T cell repertoires in COVID-19. Overall study: The analysed material was cDNA or gDNA that came from T cells, B-cell-depleted T cells, or PBMCs.

Produced via immunoSEQ multiplex PCR; TCRdb's table is partial and in-frame only. The sample lists about 130,000 clones, around 86% seen once, with about 6.2% in the top ten. The germline V gene encodes CDR1 KGHSH and CDR2 LQKENI. The V end was cut by 0 bases, the J end by 8 bases, with 13 bases between. The CDR3 length is 14 residues. The sample comprised peripheral blood. V and J are TRBV18 and TRBJ1-2, with a possible D match to TRBD1 (5 bases). The receptor was derived from a man at least 80 years old with active or convalescent COVID-19. The CDR3 loop reads CASSPPGTSGGYTF. Here the CDR3 DNA reads TGTGCCAGCTCACCACCAGGGACTTCGGGGGGCTACACCTTC.